This TCR beta chain was documented in a study of blood T cell repertoires in COVID-19. For the study at large: T cells, B-cell-depleted T cells, or PBMCs supplied cDNA or gDNA.

The germline CDR1 and CDR2 sequences are SGHAT and FQNNGV. With 10 bases removed from V and 7 bases from J, the gap between germline ends came to 17 bases. This CDR3 is built from 13 residues. Original handling: Amplification of reference gene primers was used by the study to estimate nucleated cell counts. Assay: immunoSEQ multiplex PCR; the TCRdb copy retains only in-frame clones and omits some. The V and J calls and clone size come from that table; D and trimming were worked out from the DNA. The table has 150,000 or so clones, about 79% seen once. Ages ranged from about 18 to 89 years, with residence in 20 to 30 US areas.

V and J are TRBV11-2 and TRBJ1-5, with D tentatively TRBD1 (6 bases). The receptor comes from a man aged 50 to 59 who had recovered from COVID-19. The sample consisted of PBMCs or T cells enriched from blood (not recorded which). CDR3 sequence reads: CATGTGPGQPQHF. CDR3 sequence (DNA): TGTGCCACCGGCACAGGGCCGGGGCAGCCCCAGCATTTT.